The entry below gives a single T cell receptor beta chain sequence along with its context. One junction end does not reproduce the germline sequence, and a read error may be involved. The sample comes from a study of blood T cell repertoires in COVID-19. Sequencing was performed with immunoSEQ multiplex PCR; in TCRdb, only in-frame clones are kept and a portion is missing. The data hold 200,000 or so clones, with approximately 80% observed a single time. The CDR3 is made up of 15 amino acids. Looked up from germline, CDR1 is SSHAT and CDR2 is FNYEAQ (reference sequence). The sequence derives from a woman aged 80 or older with COVID-19, enrolled during active disease. The chain is built from TRBV7-7 and TRBJ2-5, with TRBD1 matching 9 bases. The sample consisted of peripheral blood. The CDR3 here is CASSPWTGEGETQYF. The CDR3 region has the DNA TGTGCTAGCAGCCCTTGGACAGGGGAGGGGGAGACCCAGTACTTC.